The source of this T cell receptor (beta chain) is a study of cytomegalovirus exposure and HLA in healthy donors. Both 60 Vbeta primers and 13 Jbeta primers went into the PCR. The table came from immunoSEQ multiplex PCR; TCRdb's copy has only in-frame clones and leaves some out. The sample carries about 130,000 clones, 81% recorded once. Germline V lookup: CDR1 LNHDA, CDR2 SQIVND (reference sequence). V was clipped by 5 bases and J by 2 bases; unmatched bases: 6. The CDR3 contains 15 residues. This sequence was found in a woman between 40 and 55 years old in good health and CMV-seropositive. Sequencing was carried out using PBMCs. This chain links TRBV19 with TRBJ2-7, with 10 bases aligning to TRBD2. Written as DNA, the CDR3 is TGTGCCAGTAGTGGGTCTAGCGGGAGCACCTACGAGCAGTACTTC. Encoded protein: CASSGSSGSTYEQYF. Combining the CDR3 with reference TRBV19 and TRBJ2-7 gives the whole variable domain DGGITQSPKYLFRKEGQNVTLSCEQNLNHDAMYWYRQDPGQGLRLIYYSQIVNDFQKGDIAEGYSVSREKKESFPLTVTSAQKNPTAFYLCASSGSSGSTYEQYFGPGTRLTVT.